Sequencing of this T cell receptor (beta chain) was carried out in a study of blood T cell repertoires in COVID-19. The wider study: The United States, Italy and Spain were the sources of the acute and convalescent COVID-19 samples. PBMCs, B-cell-depleted T cells, or T cells provided the cDNA or gDNA that made up the material.

Methods used by the authors: Nucleated cell number was recorded as an estimate derived from reference gene primer amplification. Using immunoSEQ multiplex PCR, the repertoire was profiled, and TCRdb retains in-frame clones only, with some absent. V, J and clone size are taken as reported in that table, and D and trimming were inferred from the DNA itself. The repertoire holds 100,000 or so clones, with nearly 90% as singletons. The receptor comes from a man between 45 and 60 years old with active COVID-19. Sequencing input: peripheral blood.

CDR3: CASSQGGLRTDTQYF. The CDR3 DNA sequence: TGTGCCAGCAGCCAAGGGGGGCTGAGGACAGATACGCAGTATTTT. The rearrangement joins TRBV4-2 to TRBJ2-3; D perhaps matches TRBD1 (6 bases). There are 15 residues in the CDR3. V lost 1 base to trimming and J lost 3 bases, with 11 bases between them. The germline CDR1 and CDR2 sequences are LGHNA and YNFKEQ.